The sequence of this T cell receptor beta chain was determined in a study of blood T cells in healthy people across ages (dated by TCRdb to the mid-2010s). The study in broad terms: In model experiments, template switching captured roughly one uniquely barcoded TCR beta cDNA molecule for every two T cells. To track age-related changes in TCR beta repertoire diversity, the study relied on deep sequencing normalized with unique cDNA molecular identifiers. The donors were divided into four age groups: young (average 16 years), middle-aged (approximately 42), aged (about 62) and long-lived (82). To avoid experimental bias, donors of different ages were spread randomly across the sequencing lanes. Two additional independent replicas of 1 million unique cDNA reads from the same blood draw were analyzed for two donors (one aged 18 to 29 and one aged 80 or older).

Library creation used 5' RACE. The reads were generated on an Illumina HiSeq 2500. A second PCR of roughly 7 to 11 cycles was performed with a sample-barcoded 5' primer and a J-beta primer mix. A template-switch 5' adaptor carrying 12 random nucleotides introduced a unique molecular identifier onto each TCR beta cDNA molecule. Each sample yielded at least 3 million CDR3-containing paired-end reads. First-strand cDNA synthesis was performed from all RNA using the Mint cDNA synthesis kit, with priming by a TRBC-specific oligonucleotide. All cDNA was treated with uracil-DNA glycosylase and then went through a first 18-cycle PCR with the universal primers M1SS and BC2_uni_R. In the source study's methods: Normalization of each sample was performed by random selection of 1 million high-quality reads, each carrying a distinct molecular identifier. Reads with shared molecular identifiers were discarded instead of being binned into consensus sequences. MiTCR, set to a Q25 quality threshold and the strictest error-elimination algorithm, was used for CDR3 identification, clonotype clustering and error correction. A nonparametric unseen species model with Euler transformation was used to estimate a lower bound on total TCR beta diversity. TCRdb reran the public reads through fastp at Q25 and MiXCR, keeping productive beta chains. Rows are unified per CDR3 protein, each entry keeping the most common DNA and genes. TCRdb assigned the V and J calls; the authors' analysis was not used. For this sample the table gives 1.6 million or so distinct CDR3 sequences, of which 34% were detected only once. The ten largest make up about 11% of the sample.

The CDR3 runs 16 residues from the cysteine to the phenylalanine. Only CDR3 DNA remains: 48 bases, in frame from the first base. V loses 3 bases at its end and J loses 4 bases; junction bases beyond the gene matches: 7. Based on the germline V gene, the CDR1 and CDR2 sequences are SGHTA and FQGTGA. The paper's findings and limits, for the study overall: Compared with the aged group, more naive CD4+ T cells, fewer expanded clones and increased TCR diversity were shown by the long-lived group, suggesting age selection. Estimates of total diversity based on one million sequenced T cells were considered lower bounds and underestimates. A strong correlation was found between observed TCR beta diversity and the percentage of naive T cells measured by flow cytometry. Bulk unsorted PBMC profiling prevented conclusive comparison of naive and antigen-experienced compartments. Because donor CMV infection status was unknown, age-related changes in expanded clonotypes were potentially confounded. As age increased, observed TCR beta diversity per million T cells dropped in a roughly linear way, and a significant reduction was already evident by age about 40.

The donors were roughly 40 Caucasian individuals from Russia, aged roughly 6 to 95 years, who were systemically healthy. Each donor gave ten milliliters of peripheral blood, collected into EDTA-treated Vacutainer tubes. Ficoll-Paque density-gradient centrifugation was used to isolate PBMCs, with at least 6.5 million obtained per sample. Trizol reagent was used to extract total RNA from the PBMCs, yielding at least 5 micrograms per sample. Naive CD45RAhigh/CD27high T cell percentages were measured by flow cytometry on a PBMC aliquot from every donor. A word on this clonotype: The antigen this receptor binds is unknown. It has no much larger one-base neighbor in the sample; base qualities were not kept.

The origin of this receptor is a woman between 25 and 40 years old in good health. Recombination connected TRBV7-3 to TRBJ1-2; the junction holds 11 bases that match TRBD1. The sequencing input was blood. This receptor has the CDR3 CASSFTGTGGRYGYTF. The nucleotides read TGTGCCAGCAGCTTTACCGGGACAGGGGGGCGCTATGGCTACACCTTC.